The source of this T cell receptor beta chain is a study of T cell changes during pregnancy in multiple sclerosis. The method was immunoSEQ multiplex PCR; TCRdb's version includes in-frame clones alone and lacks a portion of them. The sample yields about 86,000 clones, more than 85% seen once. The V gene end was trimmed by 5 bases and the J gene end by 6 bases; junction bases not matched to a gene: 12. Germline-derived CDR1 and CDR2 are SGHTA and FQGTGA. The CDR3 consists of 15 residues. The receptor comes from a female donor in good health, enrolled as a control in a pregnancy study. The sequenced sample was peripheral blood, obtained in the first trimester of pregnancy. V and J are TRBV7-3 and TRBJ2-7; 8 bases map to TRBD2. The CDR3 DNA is TGTGCCAGCAGCCCCGGGGGTAGCGGGGTTGTCGAGCAGTACTTC. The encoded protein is CASSPGGSGVVEQYF.